The subject of this entry is one T cell receptor beta chain. Its antigen is not known. The same CDR3 is also encoded by other DNA sequences in this sample. This specimen comes from a study of shared clonotypes between healthy human individuals. On the study more broadly: Donors, aged 18 to 49, were a couple of women and three men. Three CD4 naive, three CD4 memory, two CD8 naive and one CD8 memory plate were used per donor. Study-wide results and caveats: Limited genetic and exposure-history diversity came from having few donors.

CDR3 length equals 13 residues. The germline gives CDR1 LNHNV, CDR2 YYDKDF (reference sequence). V was shortened by 0 bases and J by 6 bases, with 6 bases between the two germline ends. Data came from immunoSEQ multiplex PCR; TCRdb stores just in-frame clones and leaves some out. The sample gives approximately 2.3 million clones, approximately 95% of which show up once; about 0.37% is in the top ten. Sequenced sample: naive CD4+ T cells from PBMCs. Specified subset: CD45RA+ positively selected. J is TRBJ1-5 and V is TRBV15; no reliable D call. This TCR derives from a man aged 18-30 years in good health. Some clones in this sample may be carry-over from other donors' samples. The CDR3 reads CATSRDPGQPQHF. In nucleotides, the CDR3 is TGTGCCACCAGCAGAGATCCGGGTCAGCCCCAGCATTTT.